These 18 T cell receptor beta chains came from one sample sequenced in a study of identical twins. TCRdb used MiXCR to reprocess the 5' RACE reads, holding one entry per CDR3 protein. The sample holds around 450,000 distinct CDR3 sequences, 12% to 15% seen once. The sample was also linked to a second study, of yellow fever vaccine responses in identical twins.

The sequencing input was CD4+ T cells sorted from blood. All receptors derive from a woman younger than 30 in good health.

This clonotype was observed a few times. This chain uses TRBV29-1 with TRBJ2-7; no firm D call. V dropped 0 bases and J dropped 0 bases, with 9 bases sitting between them. The CDR3 runs to 14 residues. The germline V gene encodes CDR1 SQVTM and CDR2 ANQGSEA. The CDR3 region has the DNA TGCAGCGTTGAAGAAGCAGCAGCCTCCTACGAGCAGTACTTC. Protein product: CSVEEAAASYEQYF.

The chain combines TRBV2 with TRBJ2-7, with TRBD2 matching over 10 bases. Germline CDR1 SNHLY, CDR2 FYNNEI. Unmatched junction bases numbered 16, after V lost 6 bases and J lost 2 bases. This CDR3 is 18 amino acids long. This chain's CDR3 is CASRRTSGASESPYEQYF. The CDR3 DNA sequence: TGTGCCAGCAGGAGGACTAGCGGAGCGTCTGAAAGCCCCTACGAGCAGTACTTC. Combining the CDR3 with reference TRBV2 and TRBJ2-7 gives the whole variable domain EPEVTQTPSHQVTQMGQEVILRCVPISNHLYFYWYRQILGQKVEFLVSFYNNEISEKSEIFDDQFSVERPDGSNFTLKIRSTKLEDSAMYFCASRRTSGASESPYEQYFGPGTRLTVT.

This clonotype has only a few counts. The chain combines TRBV9 with TRBJ2-2; no definite D call. The germline V gene has CDR1 SGDLS and CDR2 YYNGEE. The CDR3 is 15 residues long. V lost 2 bases to trimming and J lost 1 base, with 9 bases between them. This chain's CDR3 is CASSVRHMNTGELFF. DNA of the CDR3: TGTGCCAGCAGCGTCAGACACATGAACACCGGGGAGCTGTTTTTT.

This clonotype was seen a handful of times. The genes are TRBV24-1 and TRBJ2-2, with 14 bases aligning to TRBD2. The CDR3 covers 18 residues. The V gene's germline CDR1 is KGHDR and CDR2 SFDVKD. The trim removed 7 bases at V and 1 base at J, leaving 7 bases unmatched. The DNA of the CDR3 is TGTGCCACCAGAGGGACTAGCGGGAGTCTCAGGAACACCGGGGAGCTGTTTTTT. Translating it yields CATRGTSGSLRNTGELFF.

This sequence joins TRBV20-1 and TRBJ2-2; D is ambiguous. Germline-derived CDR1 and CDR2 are DFQATT and SNEGSKA (reference sequence). V was cut by 3 bases and J by 6 bases, with 11 bases left in between. The CDR3 covers 13 residues. CDR3 sequence (DNA): TGCAGTGCTAGCCAGGATGCGGCCGGGGAGCTGTTTTTT. Its translation is CSASQDAAGELFF.

The chain recombines TRBV3-1 with TRBJ1-5; 7 bases fit TRBD1. This CDR3 is 17 amino acids long. V gave up 2 bases and J gave up 2 bases; unmatched junction bases: 9. Germline CDR1 is LGHDT and CDR2 is YNNKEL (reference sequence). CDR3 protein: CASSQTGEGGGNQPQHF. The CDR3 coding sequence is TGTGCCAGCAGCCAAACAGGGGAGGGCGGCGGCAATCAGCCCCAGCATTTT. Variable domain in full (rest from reference TRBV3-1 and TRBJ1-5): DTAVSQTPKYLVTQMGNDKSIKCEQNLGHDTMYWYKQDSKKFLKIMFSYNNKELIINETVPNRFSPKSPDKAHLNLHINSLELGDSAVYFCASSQTGEGGGNQPQHFGDGTRLSIL.

This clonotype was picked up a small number of times. The chain joins TRBV29-1 to TRBJ1-1, with D tentatively TRBD1 (6 bases). Germline CDR1 SQVTM, CDR2 ANQGSEA. CDR3 size: 13 residues. The V gene lost 5 bases and the J gene lost 0 bases, with 10 bases spanning the gap. CDR3 sequence (DNA): TGCAGCGTTTTGGGACACATGAACACTGAAGCTTTCTTT. It yields the protein CSVLGHMNTEAFF.

This clonotype was seen a few times. The chain couples TRBV10-3 to TRBJ2-5, with D possibly matching TRBD1 (5 bases). Germline V gives CDR1 ENHRY, CDR2 SYGVKD. V was cut by 3 bases and J by 5 bases, with 13 bases left in between. CDR3 length equals 14 residues. The CDR3 DNA sequence: TGTGCCATCAGTGAATCAGGGTCAGGGGAGACCCAGTACTTC. Protein product: CAISESGSGETQYF.

This clonotype showed up many times. The chain links TRBV12-3 or TRBV12-4 to TRBJ2-3; no definite D call. CDR3 length: 14 amino acids. V was trimmed by 8 bases and J by 0 bases, leaving 12 bases between them. CDR3 loop: CASGNGVSTDTQYF. The DNA for the CDR3 is TGTGCCAGCGGAAACGGAGTTAGCACAGATACGCAGTATTTT.

This chain connects TRBV20-1 to TRBJ1-5; possibly TRBD1 for D (5 bases). Germline assignment: CDR1 DFQATT and CDR2 SNEGSKA (reference sequence). Trimming removed 6 bases at V and 3 bases at J, with 9 bases between. This CDR3 is built from 12 residues. CDR3 DNA sequence: TGCAGTGCGACCGGGGCCAATCAGCCCCAGCATTTT. It specifies CSATGANQPQHF.

The chain has TRBV4-2 and TRBJ2-1, with 10 bases fitting TRBD2. Trimming removed 3 bases from V and 0 bases from J; junction bases left unmatched: 14. The CDR3 is 20 residues long. The germline V gene has CDR1 LGHNA and CDR2 YNFKEQ. The CDR3 spells CASSHPSTAGGTSSYNEQFF. The CDR3 DNA follows: TGTGCCAGCAGCCATCCGTCAACAGCGGGGGGGACGAGCTCCTACAATGAGCAGTTCTTC.

The CDR3 region is CASSRLGTEQYF. Written as DNA, the CDR3 is TGTGCCAGCAGTCGTTTGGGTACCGAGCAGTACTTC. V usage is TRBV25-1 and J usage is TRBJ2-7, with D hard to call. The CDR3 covers 12 residues. Germline V gene data show CDR1 as MGHDK and CDR2 as SYGVNS. V gave up 5 bases and J gave up 6 bases, with 11 bases separating them.

The CDR3 coding sequence is TGTGCCAGCTCACCCCTCGAGGGGACAGGGGGCGTGCAGTACTTC. Protein: CASSPLEGTGGVQYF. The gene calls are TRBV18 and TRBJ2-7, with 12 bases lining up with TRBD1. Trimming at V came to 3 bases and at J to 9 bases, leaving 9 bases not matched to a gene. The CDR3 runs to 15 residues. Germline CDR1 reads KGHSH; CDR2 reads LQKENI.

This clonotype has only a few counts. The rearrangement links TRBV20-1 to TRBJ2-7; 9 nucleotides agree with TRBD1. Per germline, CDR1 DFQATT and CDR2 SNEGSKA (reference sequence). V shed 0 bases, J shed 9 bases, and the junction held 12 bases outside the gene matches. The CDR3 loop spans 15 amino acids. CDR3 region: CSARDQTGGPPSQYF. The CDR3, as DNA: TGCAGTGCTAGAGATCAAACAGGGGGCCCCCCTTCGCAGTACTTC.

This clonotype was seen only a few times. The rearrangement uses TRBV5-1 and TRBJ2-7; D tentatively fits TRBD1 or TRBD2 (6 bases each). V was trimmed by 4 bases and J by 2 bases, leaving 19 bases between them. The CDR3 sequence is 16 residues long. Germline V lookup: CDR1 SGHRS, CDR2 YFSETQ. As DNA, the CDR3 is TGCGCCAGCAGCCACTCGGGGGCCCGGGGGACCTACGAGCAGTACTTC. Translation gives CASSHSGARGTYEQYF.

This clonotype was counted between two and nine times. The chain couples TRBV7-8 to TRBJ2-7; D is possibly TRBD1 (5 bases). The CDR3 spans 16 residues. With 5 bases removed from V and 2 bases from J, the gap between germline ends came to 19 bases. In germline, CDR1 is SGHVS, CDR2 FQNEAQ. The CDR3 DNA sequence: TGTGCCAGCAGCCAAAGTACGGGCAGGGCCACCTACGAGCAGTACTTC. It is translated as CASSQSTGRATYEQYF.

The rearrangement uses TRBV12-3 or TRBV12-4 and TRBJ1-2; D perhaps matches TRBD1 (6 bases). Trimming took off 5 bases at V and 1 base at J, with 17 bases between the two ends. The length of the CDR3 is 16 residues. The CDR3 loop is CASSPGQMLVNYGYTF. The CDR3 DNA sequence: TGTGCCAGCAGTCCGGGACAAATGCTGGTTAACTATGGCTACACCTTC.

This clonotype showed up just a few times. The chain recombines TRBV5-1 with TRBJ1-5, with TRBD1 matching 7 bases. The V gene end was trimmed by 0 bases and the J gene end by 5 bases; junction bases not matched to a gene: 2. The CDR3 loop spans 14 amino acids. Germline CDR1 SGHRS, CDR2 YFSETQ. CDR3 in DNA: TGCGCCAGCAGCTTGGCCACAGGGGATCAGCCCCAGCATTTT. Protein: CASSLATGDQPQHF.